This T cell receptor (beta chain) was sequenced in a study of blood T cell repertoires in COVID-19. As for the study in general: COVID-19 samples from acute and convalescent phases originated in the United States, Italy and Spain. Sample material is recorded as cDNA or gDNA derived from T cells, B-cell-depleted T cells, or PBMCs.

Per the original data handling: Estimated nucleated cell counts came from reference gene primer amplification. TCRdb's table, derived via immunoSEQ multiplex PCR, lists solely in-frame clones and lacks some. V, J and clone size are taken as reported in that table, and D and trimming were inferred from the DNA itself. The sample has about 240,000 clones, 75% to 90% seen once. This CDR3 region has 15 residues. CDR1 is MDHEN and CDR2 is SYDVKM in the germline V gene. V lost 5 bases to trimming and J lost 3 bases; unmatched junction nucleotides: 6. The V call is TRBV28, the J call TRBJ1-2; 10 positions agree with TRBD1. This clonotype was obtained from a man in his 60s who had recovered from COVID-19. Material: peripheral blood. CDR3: CASSRPGTGDYGYTF. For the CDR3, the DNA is TGTGCCAGCAGTCGTCCCGGGACAGGGGACTATGGCTACACCTTC.